By share, the clone carrying this TCR beta chain counts as medium-sized. No antigen is known for it. This entry is derived from a study of T cell responses to AZD1222 COVID-19 vaccine. Study information: Second-dose timings of about 4 or about 12 weeks were pooled.

Study outcomes and limitations: There were mostly white British donors and more females than males, and clonal diversity was possibly underestimated. Only after the peak T cell response were repertoires sampled.

Generated by immunoSEQ multiplex PCR, the TCRdb table keeps only in-frame clones and is missing some. The sample records some 150,000 clones, 88% being singletons. Per germline, CDR1 SGHTA and CDR2 FQGNSA. With V trimmed by 1 base and J by 7 bases, 16 bases remained unmatched. The CDR3 runs 18 residues. This TCR came from an adult in good health. Specimen: peripheral blood, collected on day 0 of AZD1222 vaccination. This chain links TRBV7-2 with TRBJ2-7; TRBD2 matches 10 bases. CDR3 DNA sequence: TGTGCCAGCAGCTTAGTAGGGGCTAGCGGGAGAGGGGCTTGGGAGCAGTACTTC. Encoded protein: CASSLVGASGRGAWEQYF.